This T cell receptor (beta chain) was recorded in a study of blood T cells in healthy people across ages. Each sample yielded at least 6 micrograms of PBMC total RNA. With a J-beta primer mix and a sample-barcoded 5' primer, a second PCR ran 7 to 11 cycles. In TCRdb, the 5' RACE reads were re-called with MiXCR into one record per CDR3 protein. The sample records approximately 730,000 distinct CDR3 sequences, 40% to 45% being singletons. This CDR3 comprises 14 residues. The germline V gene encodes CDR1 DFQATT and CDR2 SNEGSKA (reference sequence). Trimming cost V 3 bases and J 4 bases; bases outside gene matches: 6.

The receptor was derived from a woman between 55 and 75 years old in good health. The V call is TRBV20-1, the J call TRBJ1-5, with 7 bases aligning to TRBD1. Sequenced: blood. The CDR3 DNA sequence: TGCAGTGCTAGGGCGGGACAGCCAAATCAGCCCCAGCATTTT. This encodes CSARAGQPNQPQHF.